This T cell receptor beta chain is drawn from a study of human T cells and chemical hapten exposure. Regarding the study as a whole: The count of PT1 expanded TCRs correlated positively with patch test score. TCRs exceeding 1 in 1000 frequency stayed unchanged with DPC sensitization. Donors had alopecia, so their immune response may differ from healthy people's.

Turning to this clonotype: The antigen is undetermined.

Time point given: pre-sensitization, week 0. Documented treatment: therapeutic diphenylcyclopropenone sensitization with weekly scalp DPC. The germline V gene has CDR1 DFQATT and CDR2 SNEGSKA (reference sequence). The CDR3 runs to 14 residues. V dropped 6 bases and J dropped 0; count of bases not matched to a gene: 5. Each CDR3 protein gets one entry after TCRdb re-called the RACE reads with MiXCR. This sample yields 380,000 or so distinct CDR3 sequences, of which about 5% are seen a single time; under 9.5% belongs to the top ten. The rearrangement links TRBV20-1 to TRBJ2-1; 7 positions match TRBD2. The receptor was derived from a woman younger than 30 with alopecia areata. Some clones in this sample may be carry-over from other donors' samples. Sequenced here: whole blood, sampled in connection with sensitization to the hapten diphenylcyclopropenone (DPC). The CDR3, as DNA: TGCAGTGCCCCCCGGGACTACTCCTACAATGAGCAGTTCTTC. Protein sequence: CSAPRDYSYNEQFF.